The 9 T cell receptor beta chains below all came from one sample that was sequenced in a study of identical twins. TCRdb processed the 5' RACE reads anew with MiXCR; each CDR3 protein has one entry. The data hold a few hundred thousand distinct CDR3 sequences, with 13% to 15% observed a single time. This same sample was also taken into another study, of yellow fever vaccine responses in identical twins.

The material sequenced was CD4+ T cells sorted from blood. These receptor sequences come from a woman younger than 35 in good health.

This chain connects TRBV6-5 to TRBJ2-1; a weak D match, TRBD1 (6 bases). Germline V lookup: CDR1 MNHEY, CDR2 SVGAGI. With 0 bases removed from V and 10 bases from J, the gap between germline ends came to 19 bases. CDR3 length: 16 amino acids. CDR3 sequence reads: CASSYSGQAYQGEQFF. Here the CDR3 DNA reads TGTGCCAGCAGTTACTCCGGGCAGGCCTATCAGGGGGAGCAGTTCTTC.

The chain employs TRBV5-1 and TRBJ2-2; maybe TRBD1 (6 bases). Trimming shortened V by 4 bases and J by 4 bases, and 11 bases separated the two germline ends. Germline V gives CDR1 SGHRS, CDR2 YFSETQ. CDR3 length: 14 residues. CDR3 sequence reads: CASSIRQATGELFF. The CDR3, as DNA: TGCGCCAGCAGCATTCGACAGGCCACCGGGGAGCTGTTTTTT.

This clonotype has just a few counts. The chain carries TRBV4-1 and TRBJ2-2; D not certain. The CDR3 length is 15 residues. Trimming stripped 4 bases from V and 4 bases from J, with 13 bases between. Germline values: CDR1 MGHRA, CDR2 YSYEKL. The CDR3 nucleotides read TGCGCCAGCAGCCCAGCACTCAAGGTCACCGGGGAGCTGTTTTTT. As protein: CASSPALKVTGELFF.

The chain employs TRBV12-3 or TRBV12-4 and TRBJ2-2; 8 nucleotides line up with TRBD1. This CDR3 has 15 amino acids. With V trimmed by 3 bases and J by 3 bases, 3 bases remained unmatched. CDR3: CASSLGDRYTGELFF. CDR3 in DNA: TGTGCCAGCAGTTTGGGGGACAGGTACACCGGGGAGCTGTTTTTT.

V usage is TRBV7-9 and J usage is TRBJ2-7; D possibly matches TRBD1 or TRBD2 (5 bases each). The CDR3 is 14 amino acids. The germline gives CDR1 SEHNR, CDR2 FQNEAQ (reference sequence). V lost 5 bases, J lost 7 bases, and 18 bases lay in between. The CDR3 coding sequence is TGTGCCAGCAGCCCAAGTTGGGGGAGTATGGAGCAGTACTTC. The encoded protein is CASSPSWGSMEQYF.

This clonotype was counted many times. J is TRBJ1-3 and V is TRBV12-3 or TRBV12-4, with D unresolved. CDR3 length: 13 amino acids. V was clipped by 4 bases and J by 6 bases, with 10 bases between them. The CDR3 bases are TGTGCCAGCAGTTCGCCGGGAGAAAACACCATATATTTT. This gives the protein CASSSPGENTIYF.

The chain combines TRBV5-1 with TRBJ1-4, with TRBD1 matching over 10 bases. Per germline, CDR1 SGHRS and CDR2 YFSETQ. With V trimmed by 4 bases and J by 7 bases, 7 bases remained unmatched. The CDR3 extends over 15 amino acids. Here the CDR3 reads CASSGGTGVSEKLFF. Here the CDR3 DNA reads TGCGCCAGCAGCGGAGGGACAGGGGTTTCTGAAAAACTGTTTTTT.

This clonotype was detected a few times. The J gene is TRBJ2-2, the V gene TRBV5-1, with 9 nucleotides matching TRBD1. Germline assignment: CDR1 SGHRS and CDR2 YFSETQ. This CDR3 has 15 residues. Trimming removed 0 bases from V and 5 bases from J; junction bases left unmatched: 2. CDR3 sequence: CASSLDGQGTGELFF. As DNA, the CDR3 is TGCGCCAGCAGCTTGGATGGACAGGGGACCGGGGAGCTGTTTTTT.

The V gene is TRBV2, the J gene TRBJ2-2; TRBD1 matches at 9 bases. The ends lost 4 bases at V and 5 bases at J; junction bases unmatched: 2. The CDR3 contains 14 residues. Germline V CDR1 and CDR2: SNHLY, FYNNEI. DNA for the CDR3: TGTGCCAGCAGTGGGGACAGGGTAACCGGGGAGCTGTTTTTT. Amino acids: CASSGDRVTGELFF.